Below, 24 T cell receptor beta chains from the same sample are listed, as sequenced in a study of T cells in Graves' hyperthyroidism and ophthalmopathy (dated by TCRdb to about 2019). The library was built by means of multiplex PCR. Instrument used: Illumina HiSeq 2000. Amplification of TCR beta CDR3 regions was carried out from RNA transcripts. The first round of RT-PCR for the TCR CDR3 was performed with the HTBI primer set and the Qiagen OneStep RT-PCR kit. The public reads were quality trimmed at Q25 with fastp and then assembled into clones with MiXCR by TCRdb, keeping productive beta chains. One record per CDR3 amino acid sequence lists the most common genes and DNA. Across this sample there are some 400,000 distinct CDR3 sequences, with roughly 14% seen only once. The ten biggest clones cover under 25% of the sample. What was sequenced was blood. The receptors shown here come from a man aged 25 to 45 with Graves' hyperthyroidism that later progressed to Graves' ophthalmopathy.

V is TRBV6-1 and J is TRBJ2-2, with a weak D call TRBD1 (7 bases). The length of the CDR3 is 14 residues. V gave up 6 bases and J gave up 3 bases, with 11 bases separating them. In germline, CDR1 is MNHNS, CDR2 SASEGT. CDR3 coding DNA: TGTGCCAGCAGGCGGAGGGGGCACACCGGGGAGCTGTTTTTT. Its translation is CASRRRGHTGELFF.

This clonotype showed up many times. The rearrangement uses TRBV11-2 and TRBJ2-1, with 16 bases that match TRBD2. Trimming removed 5 bases from V and 7 bases from J; junction bases left unmatched: 11. Germline V CDR1 and CDR2: SGHAT, FQNNGV. CDR3 length: 18 residues. The CDR3 nucleotides are TGTGCCAGCAGCACCAAAAGGGGACTAGCGGGGGGGCCGAATGAGCAGTTCTTC. This translates into CASSTKRGLAGGPNEQFF.

Note on this clonotype: This could be a read error, since a much larger clone is one nucleotide away. V is TRBV2 and J is TRBJ2-1; 7 nucleotides line up with TRBD1. The CDR3 extends over 12 amino acids. V shed 10 bases, J shed 12 bases, and the junction held 12 bases outside the gene matches. In germline, CDR1 is SNHLY, CDR2 FYNNEI. Written as DNA, the CDR3 is TGTGCCACCGGGACAGATCTAGGGAGGCAGTTCTTC. The encoded protein is CATGTDLGRQFF. The whole variable domain, filled in from reference TRBV2 and TRBJ2-1, reads EPEVTQTPSHQVTQMGQEVILRCVPISNHLYFYWYRQILGQKVEFLVSFYNNEISEKSEIFDDQFSVERPDGSNFTLKIRSTKLEDSAMYFCATGTDLGRQFFGPGTRLTVL.

This clonotype was seen ten or more times. The gene calls are TRBV3-1 and TRBJ2-3; D is possibly TRBD1 or TRBD2 (5 bases each). The V end lost 4 bases, the J end lost 6 bases, and 17 bases lay between the germline ends. From germline, CDR1 is LGHDT and CDR2 YNNKEL (reference sequence). The CDR3 is 15 residues long. Written as DNA, the CDR3 is TGTGCCAGCAGCCGCCGGACGGGGACGGGGGATACGCAGTATTTT. Its translation is CASSRRTGTGDTQYF.

There are a few counts of this clonotype. V is TRBV7-8 and J is TRBJ1-3; 8 bases match TRBD1. V lost 1 base, J lost 0 bases, and 11 bases stayed unmatched. CDR1 and CDR2 from the germline V gene are SGHVS and FQNEAQ. This CDR3 contains 19 residues. The CDR3 sequence: CASSLGTGTGRLSGNTIYF. In DNA form, the CDR3 reads TGTGCCAGCAGCTTAGGGACAGGGACGGGACGACTCTCTGGAAACACCATATATTTT.

The V gene is TRBV4-1, the J gene TRBJ1-1; no reliable D call. Germline CDR1 is MGHRA and CDR2 is YSYEKL. With 4 bases removed from V and 6 bases from J, the gap between germline ends came to 9 bases. The CDR3 extends over 12 amino acids. The chain's CDR3 is CASSRLGAEAFF. CDR3 DNA sequence: TGCGCCAGCAGCCGACTCGGTGCTGAAGCTTTCTTT.

In its sample, this clonotype was seen a few times. The chain combines TRBV19 with TRBJ1-1, with TRBD1 identical over 12 bases. The germline CDR1 and CDR2 sequences are LNHDA and SQIVND (reference sequence). The V and J ends lost 4 bases and 5 bases, in that order; junction bases with no gene match: 8. This CDR3 has 16 residues. CDR3 sequence: CASSRGQGAKGTEAFF. CDR3 nucleotides: TGTGCCAGTAGTAGGGGACAGGGGGCGAAGGGGACTGAAGCTTTCTTT.

Ten or more counts support this clonotype. This chain uses TRBV7-2 with TRBJ2-3; the match to TRBD1 covers 7 bases. The CDR3 runs 15 residues. J was trimmed by 4 bases and V by 5 bases; bases with no gene match: 9. Looked up from germline, CDR1 is SGHTA and CDR2 is FQGNSA. The CDR3 region is CASSRGGSDADTQYF. The CDR3, as DNA: TGTGCCAGCAGCCGAGGGGGCAGCGACGCAGATACGCAGTATTTT.

The chain has TRBV4-1 and TRBJ2-5; weak D call: TRBD1 (6 bases). Trimming left V 1 base short and J 1 base short, with 13 bases between. CDR1 and CDR2 (germline): MGHRA, YSYEKL. This CDR3 contains 16 residues. CDR3 sequence: CASSQVPGRGQETQYF. CDR3 coding DNA: TGCGCCAGCAGCCAAGTTCCGGGCAGGGGCCAAGAGACCCAGTACTTC.

The rearrangement uses TRBV3-1 and TRBJ2-6, with a tentative D call TRBD1 (5 bases). CDR1 is LGHDT, CDR2 YNNKEL, per germline (reference sequence). The CDR3 runs to 16 residues. The germline V and J ends were trimmed by 3 bases and 4 bases, with 13 bases remaining between them. In nucleotides, the CDR3 is TGTGCCAGCAGCCATTTAGGGGCAAAAGGGGCCAACGTCCTGACTTTC. It translates to CASSHLGAKGANVLTF.

This clonotype has a handful of counts. V gene TRBV11-2 combines with J gene TRBJ2-4, with 9 bases aligning to TRBD1. This CDR3 contains 16 residues. CDR1 is SGHAT and CDR2 is FQNNGV in the germline V gene. Trimming took 2 bases from V and 8 from J; bases not matched to a gene: 10. CDR3 nucleotides: TGTGCCAGCAGCTTAAATCAACAGGGGGCTGGGGACATTCAGTACTTC. Residues: CASSLNQQGAGDIQYF.

This clonotype came up a few times. The rearrangement links TRBV4-1 to TRBJ1-1; no reliable D call. The germline V gene encodes CDR1 MGHRA and CDR2 YSYEKL. V lost 1 base to trimming and J lost 0 bases, with 9 bases between them. The CDR3 runs to 15 residues. Written as DNA, the CDR3 is TGCGCCAGCAGCCAAGTGGGGTGGGTGAACACTGAAGCTTTCTTT. Protein sequence: CASSQVGWVNTEAFF.

This clonotype was counted a few times. This chain uses TRBV5-6 with TRBJ1-3; a possible D gene is TRBD1 (6 bases). V dropped 2 bases and J dropped 4 bases, with 19 bases sitting between them. Germline lookup yields CDR1 SGHDT and CDR2 YYEEEE. The CDR3 is made up of 17 amino acids. CDR3 DNA: TGTGCCAGCAGCTTTTCTAGAGGGAACAGGGTCGGAAACACCATATATTTT. Translated, it gives CASSFSRGNRVGNTIYF.

This clonotype showed up many times. This rearrangement joins TRBV12-3 or TRBV12-4 to TRBJ2-1, with TRBD2 identical over 9 bases. The CDR3 has 15 residues. The junction had 5 bases not matched to a gene; V was cut back by 5 bases and J by 3 bases. The CDR3 region is CASSPSRGGYNEQFF. The CDR3 coding sequence is TGTGCCAGCAGTCCTTCGCGGGGGGGCTACAATGAGCAGTTCTTC.

The table lists this clonotype with many counts. The chain joins TRBV24-1 to TRBJ2-5; D is possibly TRBD1 or TRBD2 (5 bases each). V was trimmed by 5 bases and J by 3 bases, leaving 12 bases between them. This CDR3 is 14 amino acids long. The V gene's germline CDR1 is KGHDR and CDR2 SFDVKD. CDR3 nucleotide sequence: TGTGCCACCAGTGGCCCTAGCAGGGAAGAGACCCAGTACTTC. It codes for CATSGPSREETQYF.

The chain has TRBV5-1 and TRBJ2-2; D ambiguous. The CDR3 runs 14 residues. The ends were cut back, 4 bases at V and 4 bases at J, with 11 bases in the middle. CDR1 SGHRS and CDR2 YFSETQ come from the germline V gene. CDR3 nucleotide sequence: TGCGCCAGCAGCGAAGGGTTTAGCACCGGGGAGCTGTTTTTT. Amino acid sequence: CASSEGFSTGELFF. Full variable domain (outside the CDR3, taken from reference TRBV5-1 and TRBJ2-2): KAGVTQTPRYLIKTRGQQVTLSCSPISGHRSVSWYQQTPGQGLQFLFEYFSETQRNKGNFPGRFSGRQFSNSRSEMNVSTLELGDSALYLCASSEGFSTGELFFGEGSRLTVL.

This clonotype was counted only a few times. The genes are TRBV9 and TRBJ1-5; TRBD1 might be the D (5 bases). The ends were cut back, 5 bases at V and 1 base at J, with 13 bases in the middle. CDR1 and CDR2 from the germline V gene are SGDLS and YYNGEE. The CDR3 runs 15 residues. In DNA, the CDR3 is TGTGCCAGCAGTGTACAGGACCTAAGCAATCAGCCCCAGCATTTT. Translated, it gives CASSVQDLSNQPQHF.

The chain joins TRBV5-1 to TRBJ1-6; D unresolved. Looked up from germline, CDR1 is SGHRS and CDR2 is YFSETQ. The V end was cut by 8 bases, the J end by 7 bases, with 16 bases between. The CDR3 is made up of 14 amino acids. The CDR3 DNA is TGCGCCAGTGGTTTGGGAGGGCTGAATTCACCCCTCCACTTT. It specifies CASGLGGLNSPLHF.

This clonotype was seen many times. This chain connects TRBV30 to TRBJ2-3; D unclear. CDR1 and CDR2 (germline): GTSNPN, SVGIG (reference sequence). This CDR3 region has 12 residues. V was cut by 0 bases and J by 4 bases, with 5 bases left in between. For the CDR3, the DNA is TGTGCCTGGAGTGTAGGATCAGATACGCAGTATTTT. Residues: CAWSVGSDTQYF.

In this sample, this clonotype turned up a few times. The chain carries TRBV12-3 or TRBV12-4 and TRBJ1-1; 12 nucleotides agree with TRBD1. V lost 5 bases and J lost 10; bases outside the gene matches: 5. This CDR3 has 13 amino acids. The CDR3 loop is CASSEGQGAAAFF. CDR3 nucleotide sequence: TGTGCCAGCAGTGAGGGACAGGGGGCGGCAGCTTTCTTT.

The chain has TRBV19 and TRBJ1-5, with 8 bases aligning to TRBD1. Germline values: CDR1 LNHDA, CDR2 SQIVND (reference sequence). Germline trimming cut 4 bases from V and 6 bases from J; bases unmatched to any gene: 5. The length of the CDR3 is 14 residues. The CDR3 nucleotides read TGTGCCAGTAGTAAGGGACAGGACCTTCAGCCCCAGCATTTT. Translated: CASSKGQDLQPQHF.

This clonotype was counted many times. The J gene is TRBJ1-2, the V gene TRBV2; D remains ambiguous. The germline CDR1 and CDR2 sequences are SNHLY and FYNNEI. The CDR3 runs to 12 residues. V lost 3 bases and J lost 8, with 10 bases in between. The CDR3 spells CASSERFQGYTF. Written as DNA, the CDR3 is TGTGCCAGCAGTGAGAGGTTCCAGGGCTACACCTTC.

This clonotype has at least ten counts. The chain has TRBV20-1 and TRBJ2-3; D call uncertain. This CDR3 is built from 17 residues. The V gene lost 3 bases and the J gene lost 0 bases, with 19 bases spanning the gap. Germline V gives CDR1 DFQATT, CDR2 SNEGSKA (reference sequence). DNA for the CDR3: TGCAGTGCTAGGGCTCCCCTCGACTCGCCTAGCACAGATACGCAGTATTTT. It specifies CSARAPLDSPSTDTQYF.

This clonotype was observed at least ten times. The chain couples TRBV5-1 to TRBJ2-1; the D is unclear. The CDR3 has 15 amino acids. V was pared by 0 bases and J by 6 bases, with 13 bases between. Looked up from germline, CDR1 is SGHRS and CDR2 is YFSETQ. CDR3 amino acids: CASSLVTGVSNEQFF. CDR3 sequence (DNA): TGCGCCAGCAGCTTGGTTACGGGCGTTAGCAATGAGCAGTTCTTC.